A selection of T cell receptor beta chains follows, all from one sample in a study of blood T cell repertoires in COVID-19. Here immunoSEQ multiplex PCR was the method, and the copy in TCRdb shows in-frame clones only, minus some. Among approximately 150,000 clones, around 90% were seen once, and the ten largest hold less than 6.5%. Sequenced input: peripheral blood. The receptor set was obtained from a human donor in a cohort sampled during active COVID-19. Each CDR3 is given with its conserved first and last residue.

V,CDR3
TRBV5-1,CASSLILTGGNSGELFF
TRBV30,CACLQGRTNYGYTF
TRBV7-2,CASSLVFGSGANVLTF
TRBV19,CASSDDVGVGNTIYF
TRBV6-1,CASSEARGALGSPLHF
TRBV24-1,CATSDRDWADTQYF
TRBV7-2,CASSFISARGGYTF
TRBV29-1,CSVEPGSGANYGYTF
TRBV10-3,CAISPGTSGADTQYF
TRBV6-1,CASSDPRGGSSYEQYF
TRBV19,CASSTRGQGYGYTF
TRBV30,CAWSVQRQVANTGELFF